This T cell receptor beta chain was obtained from a study of cytomegalovirus exposure and HLA in healthy donors. Profiling relied on immunoSEQ multiplex PCR, and the TCRdb table lists in-frame clones only, not all of them. The table lists about 130,000 clones, 90% to 95% of them singletons. V dropped 5 bases and J dropped 5 bases, with 8 bases sitting between them. This CDR3 has 12 amino acids. Germline V lookup: CDR1 SGHTA, CDR2 FQGNSA. Overall study findings and caveats: High specificity and sensitivity for cytomegalovirus status were reported for the classifier.

Worth noting for this clone: The antigen remains undetermined.

The V and J genes are TRBV7-2 and TRBJ2-3; D not resolved. The source of this sequence is a woman aged 18-30 years in good health and CMV-seronegative. The sequencing input was PBMCs. CDR3 sequence (DNA): TGTGCCAGCAGCCGTAGTTTAGATACGCAGTATTTT. Translation gives CASSRSLDTQYF.